This paragraph covers one T cell receptor beta chain sequence. Through template switching, a universal primer site was introduced, and the cDNA contained unique molecular identifiers. Each CDR3 protein is one row after TCRdb ran MiXCR on the 5' RACE reads. The sample lists 420,000 or so distinct CDR3 sequences, around 18% occurring once. This record belongs to a study of identical twins. Germline V gene data show CDR1 as SNHLY and CDR2 as FYNNEI. The CDR3 runs to 17 residues. The V gene lost 1 base and the J gene lost 7 bases, with 22 bases spanning the gap. The TCR originated in a man between 50 and 59 years old in good health. Sequences were obtained from naive T cells sorted from blood. The chain combines TRBV2 with TRBJ2-5; possibly TRBD2 for D (5 bases). The CDR3 sequence is CASSEGGSADTRGTQYF. As DNA, the CDR3 is TGTGCCAGCAGTGAAGGGGGTAGCGCTGACACTCGGGGGACCCAGTACTTC.